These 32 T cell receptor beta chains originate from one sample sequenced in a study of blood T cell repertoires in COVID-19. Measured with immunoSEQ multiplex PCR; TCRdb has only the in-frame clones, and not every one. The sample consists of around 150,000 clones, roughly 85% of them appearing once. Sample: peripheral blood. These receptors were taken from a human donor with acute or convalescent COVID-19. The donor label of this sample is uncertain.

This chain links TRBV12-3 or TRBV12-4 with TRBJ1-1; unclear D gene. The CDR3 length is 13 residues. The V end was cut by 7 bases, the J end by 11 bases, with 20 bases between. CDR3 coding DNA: TGTGCCAGCACCATGTCCGGGGTGGGTGGGGCTTTCTTT. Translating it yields CASTMSGVGGAFF.

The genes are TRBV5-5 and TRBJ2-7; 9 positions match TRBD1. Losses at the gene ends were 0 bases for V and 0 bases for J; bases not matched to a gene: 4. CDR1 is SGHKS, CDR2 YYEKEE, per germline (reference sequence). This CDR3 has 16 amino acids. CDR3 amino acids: CASSLAPTGGSYEQYF. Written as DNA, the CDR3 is TGTGCCAGCAGCTTGGCTCCGACAGGGGGCTCCTACGAGCAGTACTTC.

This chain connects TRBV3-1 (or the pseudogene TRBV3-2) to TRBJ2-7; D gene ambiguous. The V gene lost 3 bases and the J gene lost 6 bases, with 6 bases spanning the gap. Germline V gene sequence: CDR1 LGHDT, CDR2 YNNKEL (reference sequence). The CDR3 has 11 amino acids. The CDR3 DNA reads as TGTGCCAGCAGCCACGGTCCCGAGCAGTACTTC. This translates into CASSHGPEQYF.

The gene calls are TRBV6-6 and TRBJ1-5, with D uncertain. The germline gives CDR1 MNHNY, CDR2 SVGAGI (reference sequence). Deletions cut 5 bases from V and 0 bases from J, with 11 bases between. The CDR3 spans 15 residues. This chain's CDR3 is CASSTHEYSNQPQHF. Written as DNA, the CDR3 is TGTGCCAGCAGTACACACGAATATAGCAATCAGCCCCAGCATTTT.

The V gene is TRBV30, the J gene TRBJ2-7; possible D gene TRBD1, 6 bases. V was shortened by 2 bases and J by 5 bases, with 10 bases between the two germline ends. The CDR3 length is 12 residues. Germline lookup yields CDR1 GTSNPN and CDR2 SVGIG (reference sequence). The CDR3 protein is CAWSPQGNEQYF. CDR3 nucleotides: TGTGCCTGGAGTCCACAGGGAAACGAGCAGTACTTC. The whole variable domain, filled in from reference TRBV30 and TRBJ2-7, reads SQTIHQWPATLVQPVGSPLSLECTVEGTSNPNLYWYRQAAGRGLQLLFYSVGIGQISSEVPQNLSASRPQDRQFILSSKKLLLSDSGFYLCAWSPQGNEQYFGPGTRLTVT.

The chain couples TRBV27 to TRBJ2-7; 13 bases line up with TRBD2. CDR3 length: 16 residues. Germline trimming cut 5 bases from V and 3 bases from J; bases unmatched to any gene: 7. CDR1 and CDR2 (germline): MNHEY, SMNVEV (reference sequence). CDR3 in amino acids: CASSRTSGGSVYEQYF. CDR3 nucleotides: TGTGCCAGCAGTAGGACTAGCGGGGGTTCGGTCTACGAGCAGTACTTC.

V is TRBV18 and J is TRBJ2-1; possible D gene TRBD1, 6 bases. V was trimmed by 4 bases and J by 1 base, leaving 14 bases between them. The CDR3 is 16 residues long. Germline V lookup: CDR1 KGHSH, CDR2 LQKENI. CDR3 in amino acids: CASSLQGILSYNEQFF. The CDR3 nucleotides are TGTGCCAGCTCACTGCAGGGGATCCTATCCTACAATGAGCAGTTCTTC.

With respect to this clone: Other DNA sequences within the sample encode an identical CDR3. The CDR3 DNA sequence: TGTGCCAGCAGCTTGCGAGGCGAGCAGTACTTC. It specifies CASSLRGEQYF. V is TRBV5-4 and J is TRBJ2-7; unclear D gene. CDR3 size: 11 residues. The V end was cut by 1 base, the J end by 6 bases, with 5 bases between. Germline assignment: CDR1 SGHNT and CDR2 YYREEE (reference sequence).

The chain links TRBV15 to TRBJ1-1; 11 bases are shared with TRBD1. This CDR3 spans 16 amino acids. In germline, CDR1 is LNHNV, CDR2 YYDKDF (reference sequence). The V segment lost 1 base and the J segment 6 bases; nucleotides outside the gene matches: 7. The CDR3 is CATSRGEGQGAPEAFF. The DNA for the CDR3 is TGTGCCACCAGCAGAGGAGAAGGACAGGGGGCCCCTGAAGCTTTCTTT.

CDR3 sequence reads: CASSPWTGIANTGELFF. In nucleotides, the CDR3 is TGTGCCAGCTCACCATGGACAGGGATCGCGAACACCGGGGAGCTGTTTTTT. The chain employs TRBV18 and TRBJ2-2; 8 positions agree with TRBD1. The germline gives CDR1 KGHSH, CDR2 LQKENI. This CDR3 is 17 amino acids long. V was clipped by 2 bases and J by 0 bases; unmatched bases: 5.

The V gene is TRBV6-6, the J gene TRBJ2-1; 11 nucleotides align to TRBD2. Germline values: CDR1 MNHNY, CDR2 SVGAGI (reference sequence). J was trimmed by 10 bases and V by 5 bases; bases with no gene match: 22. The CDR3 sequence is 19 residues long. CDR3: CASSRYPRLSGGAEGEQFF. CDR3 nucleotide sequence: TGTGCCAGCAGTCGATACCCCCGCCTTAGCGGGGGGGCCGAAGGGGAGCAGTTCTTC.

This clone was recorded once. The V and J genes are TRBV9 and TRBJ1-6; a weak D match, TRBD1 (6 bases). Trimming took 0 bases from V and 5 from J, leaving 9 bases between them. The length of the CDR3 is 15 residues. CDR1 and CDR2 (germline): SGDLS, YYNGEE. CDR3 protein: CASSVATGNNSPLHF. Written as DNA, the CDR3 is TGTGCCAGCAGCGTAGCTACAGGGAATAATTCACCCCTCCACTTT.

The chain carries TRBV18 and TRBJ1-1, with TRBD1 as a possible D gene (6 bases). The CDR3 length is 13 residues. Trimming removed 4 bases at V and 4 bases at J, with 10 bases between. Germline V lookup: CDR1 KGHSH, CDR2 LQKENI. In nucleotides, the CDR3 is TGTGCCAGCTCACGGGGGCAGGCCACTGAAGCTTTCTTT. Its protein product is CASSRGQATEAFF.

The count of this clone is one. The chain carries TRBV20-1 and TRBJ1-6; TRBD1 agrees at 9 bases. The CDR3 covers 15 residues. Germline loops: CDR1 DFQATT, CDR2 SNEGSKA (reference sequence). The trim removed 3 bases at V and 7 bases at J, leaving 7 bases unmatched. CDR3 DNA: TGCAGTGCTAGTGAGGGGACAGGGCGAAATTCACCCCTCCACTTT. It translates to CSASEGTGRNSPLHF.

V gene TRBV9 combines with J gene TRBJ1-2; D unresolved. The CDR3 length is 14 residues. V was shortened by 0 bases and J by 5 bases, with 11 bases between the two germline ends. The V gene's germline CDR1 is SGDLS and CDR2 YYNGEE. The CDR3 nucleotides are TGTGCCAGCAGCGTAGGGCAGACACCGTATGGCTACACCTTC. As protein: CASSVGQTPYGYTF.

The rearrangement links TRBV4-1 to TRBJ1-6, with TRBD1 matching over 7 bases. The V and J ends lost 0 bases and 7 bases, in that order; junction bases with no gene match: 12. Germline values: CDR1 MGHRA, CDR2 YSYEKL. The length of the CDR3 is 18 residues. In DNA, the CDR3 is TGCGCCAGCAGCCAAGATGGGACCGGGACAGCTTACAATTCACCCCTCCACTTT. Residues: CASSQDGTGTAYNSPLHF.

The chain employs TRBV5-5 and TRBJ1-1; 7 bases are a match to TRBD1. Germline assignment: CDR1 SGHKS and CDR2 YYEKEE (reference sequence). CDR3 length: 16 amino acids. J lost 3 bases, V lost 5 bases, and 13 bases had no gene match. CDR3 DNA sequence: TGTGCCAGCAGGCGACAGGGAGGAGTTGGGTACACTGAAGCTTTCTTT. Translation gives CASRRQGGVGYTEAFF.

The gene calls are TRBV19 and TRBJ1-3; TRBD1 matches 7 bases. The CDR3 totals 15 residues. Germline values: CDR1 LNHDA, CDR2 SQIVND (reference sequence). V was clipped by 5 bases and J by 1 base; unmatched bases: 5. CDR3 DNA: TGTGCCAGTAGTCGGGACAGTTTATCTGGAAACACCATATATTTT. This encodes CASSRDSLSGNTIYF.

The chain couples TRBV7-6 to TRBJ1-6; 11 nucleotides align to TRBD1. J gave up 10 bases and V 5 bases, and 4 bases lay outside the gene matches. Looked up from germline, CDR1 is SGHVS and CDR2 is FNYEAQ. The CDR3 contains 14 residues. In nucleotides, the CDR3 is TGTGCCAGCAGCATCGGGACAGGGGGATCACCCCTCCACTTT. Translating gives CASSIGTGGSPLHF.

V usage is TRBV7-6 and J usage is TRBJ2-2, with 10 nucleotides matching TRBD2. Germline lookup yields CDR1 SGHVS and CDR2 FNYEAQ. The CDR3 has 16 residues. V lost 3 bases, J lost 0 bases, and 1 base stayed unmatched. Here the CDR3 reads CASSFLAGANTGELFF. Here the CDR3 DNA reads TGTGCCAGCAGCTTCCTAGCGGGGGCGAACACCGGGGAGCTGTTTTTT.

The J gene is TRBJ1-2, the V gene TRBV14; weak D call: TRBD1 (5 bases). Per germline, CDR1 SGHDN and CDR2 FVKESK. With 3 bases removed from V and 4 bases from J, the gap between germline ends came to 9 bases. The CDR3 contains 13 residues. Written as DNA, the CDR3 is TGTGCCAGCAGCCATGACAGCTCCTATGGCTACACCTTC. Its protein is CASSHDSSYGYTF.

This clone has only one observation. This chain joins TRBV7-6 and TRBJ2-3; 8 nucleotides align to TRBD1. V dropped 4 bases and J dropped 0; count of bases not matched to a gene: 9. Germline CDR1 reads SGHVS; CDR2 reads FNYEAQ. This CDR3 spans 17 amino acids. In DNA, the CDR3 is TGTGCCAGCAGCTCGATTTGGACAGGGCGAAGCACAGATACGCAGTATTTT. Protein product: CASSSIWTGRSTDTQYF.

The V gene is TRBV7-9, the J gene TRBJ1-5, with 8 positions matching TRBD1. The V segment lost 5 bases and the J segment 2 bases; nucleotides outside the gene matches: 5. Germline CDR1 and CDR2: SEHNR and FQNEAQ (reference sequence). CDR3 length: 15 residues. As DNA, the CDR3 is TGTGCCAGCAGCCTACAGGGGGGTGGCAATCAGCCCCAGCATTTT. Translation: CASSLQGGGNQPQHF.

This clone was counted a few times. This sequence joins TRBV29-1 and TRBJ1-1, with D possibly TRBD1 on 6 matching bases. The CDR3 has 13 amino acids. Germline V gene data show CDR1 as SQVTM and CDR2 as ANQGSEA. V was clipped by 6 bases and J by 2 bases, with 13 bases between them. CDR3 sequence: CSVEQGYNTEAFF. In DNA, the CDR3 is TGCAGCGTGGAACAGGGTTATAACACTGAAGCTTTCTTT.

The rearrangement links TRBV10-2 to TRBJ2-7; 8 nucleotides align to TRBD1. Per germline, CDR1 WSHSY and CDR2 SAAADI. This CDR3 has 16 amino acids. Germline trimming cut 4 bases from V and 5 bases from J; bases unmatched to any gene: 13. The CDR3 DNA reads TGCGCCAGCAGTGCGCATCTTACGGGACAGGACCACGAGCAGTACTTC. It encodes CASSAHLTGQDHEQYF.

The CDR3 DNA reads TGTGCCAGCTCACCCGCCCAGGGTAACTATGGCTACACCTTC. This encodes CASSPAQGNYGYTF. The chain links TRBV18 to TRBJ1-2, with D possibly being TRBD1 (5 bases). V gave up 3 bases and J gave up 1 base, with 9 bases separating them. Germline CDR1 and CDR2: KGHSH and LQKENI. The CDR3 runs 14 residues.

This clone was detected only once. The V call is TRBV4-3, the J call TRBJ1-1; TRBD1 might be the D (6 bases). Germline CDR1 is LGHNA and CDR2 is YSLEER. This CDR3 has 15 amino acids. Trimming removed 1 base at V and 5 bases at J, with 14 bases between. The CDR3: CASSQVGGRGTEAFF. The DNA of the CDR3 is TGCGCCAGCAGCCAAGTAGGGGGAAGGGGAACTGAAGCTTTCTTT.

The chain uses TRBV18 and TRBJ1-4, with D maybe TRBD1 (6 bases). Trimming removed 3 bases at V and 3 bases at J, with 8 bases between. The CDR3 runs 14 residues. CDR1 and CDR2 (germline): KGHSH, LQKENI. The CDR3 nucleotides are TGTGCCAGCTCACCGGGGGCCCCTAATGAAAAACTGTTTTTT. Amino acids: CASSPGAPNEKLFF.

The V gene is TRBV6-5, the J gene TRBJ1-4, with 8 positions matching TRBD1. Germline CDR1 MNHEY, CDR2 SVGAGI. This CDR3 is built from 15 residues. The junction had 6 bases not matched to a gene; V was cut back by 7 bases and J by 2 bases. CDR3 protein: CASKDTGGTNEKLFF. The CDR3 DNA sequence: TGTGCCAGCAAAGACACAGGGGGGACTAATGAAAAACTGTTTTTT.

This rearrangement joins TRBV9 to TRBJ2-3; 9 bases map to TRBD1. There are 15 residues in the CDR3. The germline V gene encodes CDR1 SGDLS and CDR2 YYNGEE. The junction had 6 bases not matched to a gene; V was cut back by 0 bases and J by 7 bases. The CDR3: CASSVEDRGWNTQYF. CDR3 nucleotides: TGTGCCAGCAGCGTAGAGGACAGGGGATGGAATACGCAGTATTTT.

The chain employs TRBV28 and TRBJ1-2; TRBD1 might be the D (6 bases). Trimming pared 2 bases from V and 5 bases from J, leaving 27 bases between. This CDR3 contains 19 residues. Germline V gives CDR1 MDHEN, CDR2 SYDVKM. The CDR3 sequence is CASSLNWVGQTLADYGYTF. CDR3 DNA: TGTGCCAGCAGTTTAAATTGGGTGGGACAAACTCTGGCGGATTATGGCTACACCTTC.

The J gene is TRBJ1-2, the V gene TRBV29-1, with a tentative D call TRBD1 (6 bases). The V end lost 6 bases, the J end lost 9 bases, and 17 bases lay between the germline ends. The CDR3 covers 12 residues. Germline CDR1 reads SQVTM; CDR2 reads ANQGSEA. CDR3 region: CSVELIQGRYTF. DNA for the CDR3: TGCAGCGTAGAGCTAATACAGGGCCGCTACACCTTC.